This T cell receptor beta chain was retrieved from a study of response to subunit inactivated influenza vaccine. Study results and caveats: Authors suggested each seasonal influenza vaccination recruits few new T cells.

With respect to this clonotype: The antigen is unknown.

Trimming removed 6 bases from V and 2 bases from J; junction bases left unmatched: 9. This CDR3 comprises 16 residues. In germline, CDR1 is SQVTM, CDR2 ANQGSEA. TCRdb passed the RT-PCR reads through MiXCR, listing each CDR3 protein once. In the table there are over 750,000 distinct CDR3 sequences, around 20% of which are singletons. The receptor was derived from a man aged 45-65 years who received an inactivated influenza vaccine. V is TRBV29-1 and J is TRBJ2-5; 13 bases align to TRBD2. The sequencing here drew on PBMCs from blood, taken around 5 days after vaccination. The CDR3 nucleotides are TGCAGCGTGGGATGGACTAGCGGGGGCCAACAAGAGACCCAGTACTTC. This codes for CSVGWTSGGQQETQYF.